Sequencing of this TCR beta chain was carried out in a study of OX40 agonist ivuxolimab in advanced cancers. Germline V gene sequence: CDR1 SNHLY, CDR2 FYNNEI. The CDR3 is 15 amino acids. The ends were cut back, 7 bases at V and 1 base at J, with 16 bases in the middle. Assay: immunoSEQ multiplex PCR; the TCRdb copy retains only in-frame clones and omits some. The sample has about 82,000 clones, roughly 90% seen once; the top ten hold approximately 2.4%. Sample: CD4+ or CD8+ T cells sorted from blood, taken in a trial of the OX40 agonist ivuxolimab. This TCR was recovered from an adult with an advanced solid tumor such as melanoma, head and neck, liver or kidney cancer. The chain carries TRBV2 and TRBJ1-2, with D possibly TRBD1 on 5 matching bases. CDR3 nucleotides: TGTGCCAGCATCCGCCTCCAGGGAGATAACTATGGCTACACCTTC. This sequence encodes CASIRLQGDNYGYTF.